These 11 T cell receptor beta chains were all obtained from the same sample, sequenced in a study of blood T cell repertoires in COVID-19. The assay was immunoSEQ multiplex PCR, and TCRdb's table has in-frame clones only and misses some. Among 350,000 to 550,000 clones, roughly nine tenths were seen once, and the ten largest hold almost 2%. Material for sequencing was PBMCs or T cells enriched from blood (not recorded which). These receptor sequences come from a woman aged 18-30 years with acute COVID-19.

This chain joins TRBV5-6 and TRBJ1-5; 8 nucleotides match TRBD1. Germline V CDR1 and CDR2: SGHDT, YYEEEE. V was clipped by 0 bases and J by 6 bases; unmatched bases: 5. The CDR3 totals 15 residues. The CDR3 sequence is CASSLAGQGLQPQHF. The DNA for the CDR3 is TGTGCCAGCAGCTTGGCAGGACAGGGTCTTCAGCCCCAGCATTTT.

V is TRBV7-9 and J is TRBJ1-2, with a possible D match to TRBD1 (6 bases). V lost 3 bases and J 6 bases, leaving 11 bases between the germline ends. Germline V gene data show CDR1 as SEHNR and CDR2 as FQNEAQ (reference sequence). CDR3 length: 13 residues. CDR3 in DNA: TGTGCCAGCAGCTTGGGGGCAAAGGATGGCTACACCTTC. This encodes CASSLGAKDGYTF.

The rearrangement joins TRBV11-2 to TRBJ2-5, with D possibly matching TRBD2 (5 bases). V lost 5 bases, J lost 10 bases, and 14 bases lay in between. This CDR3 contains 12 residues. Germline CDR1 SGHAT, CDR2 FQNNGV. The CDR3 nucleotides are TGTGCCAGCAGCCGATATCCTCGGGACCAGTACTTC. Translated: CASSRYPRDQYF.

The chain combines TRBV28 with TRBJ1-5; no reliable D call. Germline CDR1 reads MDHEN; CDR2 reads SYDVKM. CDR3 length equals 12 residues. V gave up 8 bases and J gave up 3 bases, with 8 bases separating them. CDR3 loop: CASRISNQPQHF. CDR3 DNA: TGTGCCAGCCGTATTTCCAATCAGCCCCAGCATTTT.

This sequence joins TRBV7-2 and TRBJ2-7; TRBD2 is a possible D gene (5 bases). Trimming removed 4 bases at V and 3 bases at J, with 16 bases between. Germline V gene sequence: CDR1 SGHTA, CDR2 FQGNSA. The CDR3 totals 15 residues. CDR3 protein: CASSSSFGLFYEQYF. DNA of the CDR3: TGTGCCAGCAGCTCTTCTTTTGGACTCTTCTACGAGCAGTACTTC.

This clone was detected a few times. The CDR3 sequence: CASSISRTSGVYEQYF. For the CDR3, the DNA is TGTGCCAGCAGCATCTCAAGGACTAGCGGGGTCTACGAGCAGTACTTC. The chain uses TRBV13 and TRBJ2-7, with TRBD2 matching over 12 bases. The CDR3 runs 16 residues. CDR1 and CDR2 from the germline V gene are PRHDT and FYEKMQ (reference sequence). V trimming: 5 bases; J trimming: 3 bases; junction bases outside the gene matches: 8.

This clone was seen more than once but under ten times. The rearrangement joins TRBV19 to TRBJ1-5; 7 bases are a match to TRBD1. Looked up from germline, CDR1 is LNHDA and CDR2 is SQIVND (reference sequence). The CDR3 length is 14 residues. CDR3 sequence (DNA): TGTGCGGCCGGACAGGATCTTAGCAATCAGCCCCAGCATTTT. Translated, it gives CAAGQDLSNQPQHF. The complete variable domain, with remaining parts taken from reference TRBV19 and TRBJ1-5, reads DGGITQSPKYLFRKEGQNVTLSCEQNLNHDAMYWYRQDPGQGLRLIYYSQIVNDFQKGDIAEGYSVSREKKESFPLTVTSAQKNPTAFYLCAAGQDLSNQPQHFGDGTRLSIL.

This clone was seen just once. The V gene is TRBV27, the J gene TRBJ2-3, with unresolved D. CDR3 size: 16 residues. Germline lookup yields CDR1 MNHEY and CDR2 SMNVEV (reference sequence). Trimming pared 3 bases from V and 2 bases from J, leaving 15 bases between. The CDR3 DNA reads as TGTGCCAGCAGTTTGGATAGGCCAGGATCCACAGATACGCAGTATTTT. It specifies CASSLDRPGSTDTQYF.

Notes on this clone: Other nucleotide sequences in the sample specify the same CDR3. This chain connects TRBV6-4 to TRBJ2-2; D unclear. CDR3 size: 14 residues. Germline V CDR1 and CDR2: MRHNA, SNTAGT. Deletions cut 0 bases from V and 3 bases from J, with 5 bases between. The DNA of the CDR3 is TGTGCCAGCAGTGACTCGGCTGACACCGGGGAGCTGTTTTTT. This gives the protein CASSDSADTGELFF.

The chain recombines TRBV18 with TRBJ2-1, with a tentative D call TRBD2 (5 bases). The CDR3 loop spans 18 amino acids. Deletions cut 3 bases from V and 6 bases from J, with 24 bases between. Germline values: CDR1 KGHSH, CDR2 LQKENI. The CDR3 sequence is CASSPFRELTRSGNEQFF. In DNA, the CDR3 is TGTGCCAGCTCACCCTTCCGGGAATTAACTAGAAGTGGCAATGAGCAGTTCTTC.

The genes are TRBV3-1 (or the pseudogene TRBV3-2) and TRBJ1-4; 7 bases are a match to TRBD1. The CDR3 length is 17 residues. Trimming cost V 4 bases and J 6 bases; bases outside gene matches: 14. Germline V gene sequence: CDR1 LGHDT, CDR2 YNNKEL (reference sequence). CDR3 amino acids: CASSPSRGDRAYEKLFF. DNA of the CDR3: TGTGCCAGCAGCCCGAGTAGGGGAGACAGGGCGTATGAAAAACTGTTTTTT.